This T cell receptor (beta chain) derives from a study of blood T cell repertoires in COVID-19. About the study: There were acute and convalescent COVID-19 samples, and they came from the United States, Italy and Spain. Sources were T cells, B-cell-depleted T cells, or PBMCs; the material itself was cDNA or gDNA.

V was cut by 1 base and J by 5 bases, with 11 bases left in between. This CDR3 has 15 residues. CDR1 and CDR2 from the germline V gene are SGHVS and FQNEAQ. The table came from immunoSEQ multiplex PCR; TCRdb's copy has only in-frame clones and leaves some out. The profile shows roughly 8,700 clones, 86% of them singletons. This sequence was found in a human donor with active COVID-19. The donor label of this sample is uncertain. V and J are TRBV7-8 and TRBJ1-4, with D perhaps TRBD1 (6 bases). The specimen was peripheral blood. CDR3 nucleotides: TGTGCCAGCAGCTTAGGAGGGGGATGGAATGAAAAACTGTTTTTT. Translation gives CASSLGGGWNEKLFF.